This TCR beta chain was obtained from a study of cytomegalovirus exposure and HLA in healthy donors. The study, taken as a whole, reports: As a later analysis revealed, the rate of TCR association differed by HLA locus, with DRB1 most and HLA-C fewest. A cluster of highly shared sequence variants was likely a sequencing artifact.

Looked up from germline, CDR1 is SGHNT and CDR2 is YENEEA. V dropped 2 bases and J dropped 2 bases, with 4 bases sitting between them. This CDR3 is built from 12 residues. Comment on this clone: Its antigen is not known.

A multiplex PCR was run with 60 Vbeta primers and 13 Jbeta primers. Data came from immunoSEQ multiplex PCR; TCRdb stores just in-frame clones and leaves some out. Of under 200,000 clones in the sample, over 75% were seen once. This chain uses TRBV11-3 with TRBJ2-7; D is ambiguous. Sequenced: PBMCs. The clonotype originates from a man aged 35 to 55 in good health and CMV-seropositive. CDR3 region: CASSLNTYEQYF. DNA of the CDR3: TGTGCCAGCAGCTTAAACACCTACGAGCAGTACTTC.